This TCR beta chain stems from a study of T cell changes during pregnancy in multiple sclerosis. Produced via immunoSEQ multiplex PCR; TCRdb's table is partial and in-frame only. The sample lists roughly 89,000 clones, around 92% occurring once. The length of the CDR3 is 15 residues. Germline CDR1 reads SGHAT; CDR2 reads FQNNGV. V lost 1 base to trimming and J lost 5 bases; unmatched junction nucleotides: 3. The source material was peripheral blood, sampled in the third trimester of pregnancy. The chain recombines TRBV11-2 with TRBJ2-5; TRBD2 matches at 11 bases. This receptor was obtained from a female donor with multiple sclerosis, enrolled in a pregnancy study. CDR3: CASSLGGLAGETQYF. The CDR3 DNA reads TGTGCCAGCAGCTTAGGAGGACTAGCGGGTGAGACCCAGTACTTC. The variable domain in full, completed from reference TRBV11-2 and TRBJ2-5, reads EAGVAQSPRYKIIEKRQSVAFWCNPISGHATLYWYQQILGQGPKLLIQFQNNGVVDDSQLPKDRFSAERLKGVDSTLKIQPAKLEDSAVYLCASSLGGLAGETQYFGPGTRLLVL.